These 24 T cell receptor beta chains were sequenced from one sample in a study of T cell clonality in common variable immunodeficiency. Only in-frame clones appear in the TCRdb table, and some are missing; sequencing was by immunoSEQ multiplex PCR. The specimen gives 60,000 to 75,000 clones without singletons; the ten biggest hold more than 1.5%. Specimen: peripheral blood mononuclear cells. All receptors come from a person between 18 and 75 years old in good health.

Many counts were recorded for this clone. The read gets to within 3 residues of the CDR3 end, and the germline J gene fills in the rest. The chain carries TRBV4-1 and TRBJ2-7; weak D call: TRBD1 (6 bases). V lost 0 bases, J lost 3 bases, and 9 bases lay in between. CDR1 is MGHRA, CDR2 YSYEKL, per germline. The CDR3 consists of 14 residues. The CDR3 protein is CASSQDYRDYEQYF. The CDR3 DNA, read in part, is TGCGCCAGCAGCCAAGATTACAGGGACTACGAG.

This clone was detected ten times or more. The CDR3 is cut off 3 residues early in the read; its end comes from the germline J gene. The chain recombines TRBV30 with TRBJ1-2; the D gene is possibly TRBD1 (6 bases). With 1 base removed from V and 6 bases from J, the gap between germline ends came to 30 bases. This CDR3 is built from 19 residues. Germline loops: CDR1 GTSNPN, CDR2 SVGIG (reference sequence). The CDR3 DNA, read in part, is TGTGCCTGGAGTGACTACAGGGTCCTAGTGAAACAGCGGAGAGATGGC. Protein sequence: CAWSDYRVLVKQRRDG. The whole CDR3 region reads CAWSDYRVLVKQRRDGYTF.

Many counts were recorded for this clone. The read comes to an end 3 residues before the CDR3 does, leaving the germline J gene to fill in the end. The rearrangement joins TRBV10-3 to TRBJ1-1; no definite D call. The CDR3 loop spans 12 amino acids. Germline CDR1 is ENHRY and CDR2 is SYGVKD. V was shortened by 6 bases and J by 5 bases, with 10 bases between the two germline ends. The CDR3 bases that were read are TGTGCCATCAGGGCGGATGTGACTGAA. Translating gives CAIRADVTE. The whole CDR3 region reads CAIRADVTEAFF.

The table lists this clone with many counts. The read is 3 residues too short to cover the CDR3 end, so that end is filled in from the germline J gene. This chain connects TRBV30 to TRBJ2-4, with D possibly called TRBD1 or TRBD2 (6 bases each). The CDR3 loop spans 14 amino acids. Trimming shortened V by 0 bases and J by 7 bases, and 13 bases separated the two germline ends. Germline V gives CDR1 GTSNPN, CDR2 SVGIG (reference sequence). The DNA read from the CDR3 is TGTGCCTGGAGTGTCTCGACAGGAGGGAACATT. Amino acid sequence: CAWSVSTGGNI. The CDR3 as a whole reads CAWSVSTGGNIQYF. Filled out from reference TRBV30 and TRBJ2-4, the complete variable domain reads SQTIHQWPATLVQPVGSPLSLECTVEGTSNPNLYWYRQAAGRGLQLLFYSVGIGQISSEVPQNLSASRPQDRQFILSSKKLLLSDSGFYLCAWSVSTGGNIQYFGAGTRLSVL.

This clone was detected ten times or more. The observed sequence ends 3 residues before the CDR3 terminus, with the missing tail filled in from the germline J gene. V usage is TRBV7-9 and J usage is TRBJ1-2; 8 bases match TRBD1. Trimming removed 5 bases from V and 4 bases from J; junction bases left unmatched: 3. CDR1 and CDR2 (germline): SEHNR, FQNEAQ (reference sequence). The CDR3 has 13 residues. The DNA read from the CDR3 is TGTGCCAGCAGCGGTACAGGGGGCTATGGC. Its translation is CASSGTGGYG. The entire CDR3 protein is CASSGTGGYGYTF.

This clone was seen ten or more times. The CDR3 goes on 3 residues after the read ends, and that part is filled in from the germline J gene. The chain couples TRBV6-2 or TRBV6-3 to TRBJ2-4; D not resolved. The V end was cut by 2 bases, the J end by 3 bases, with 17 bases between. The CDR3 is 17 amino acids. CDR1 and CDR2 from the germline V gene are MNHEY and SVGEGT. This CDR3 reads CASSYQSDTSIKNIQYF. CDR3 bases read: TGTGCCAGCAGTTACCAGTCCGACACTTCTATCAAAAACATT.

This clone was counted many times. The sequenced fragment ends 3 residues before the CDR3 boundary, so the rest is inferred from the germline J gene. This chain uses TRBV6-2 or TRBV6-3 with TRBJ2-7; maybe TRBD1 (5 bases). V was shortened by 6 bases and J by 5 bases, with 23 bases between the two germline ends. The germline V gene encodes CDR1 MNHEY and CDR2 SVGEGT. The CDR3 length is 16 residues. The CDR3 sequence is CASSQSNLDRSDEQYF. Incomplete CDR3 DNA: TGTGCCAGCAGCCAGTCTAACCTCGACAGATCGGACGAG.

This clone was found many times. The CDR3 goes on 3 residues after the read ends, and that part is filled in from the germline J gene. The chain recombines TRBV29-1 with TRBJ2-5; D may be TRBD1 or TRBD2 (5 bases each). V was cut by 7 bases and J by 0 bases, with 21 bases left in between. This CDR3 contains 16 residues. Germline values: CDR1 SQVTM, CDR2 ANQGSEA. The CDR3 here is CSAEGSETAYQETQYF. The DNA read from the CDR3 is TGCAGCGCTGAGGGGTCAGAGACAGCGTACCAAGAGACC.

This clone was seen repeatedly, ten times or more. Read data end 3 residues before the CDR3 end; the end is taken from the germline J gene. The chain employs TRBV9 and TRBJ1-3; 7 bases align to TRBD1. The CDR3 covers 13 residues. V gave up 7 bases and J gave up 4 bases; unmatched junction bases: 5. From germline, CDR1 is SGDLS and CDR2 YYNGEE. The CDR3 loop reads CASDQGEGNTIYF. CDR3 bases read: TGTGCCAGCGATCAGGGGGAAGGAAACACC.

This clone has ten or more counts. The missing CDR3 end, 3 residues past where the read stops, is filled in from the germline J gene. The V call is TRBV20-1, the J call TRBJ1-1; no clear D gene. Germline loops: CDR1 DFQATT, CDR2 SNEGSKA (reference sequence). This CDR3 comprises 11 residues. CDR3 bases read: TGCAGTGCTAGAGATATCTCCGAA. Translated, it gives CSARDISE. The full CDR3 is CSARDISEAFF.

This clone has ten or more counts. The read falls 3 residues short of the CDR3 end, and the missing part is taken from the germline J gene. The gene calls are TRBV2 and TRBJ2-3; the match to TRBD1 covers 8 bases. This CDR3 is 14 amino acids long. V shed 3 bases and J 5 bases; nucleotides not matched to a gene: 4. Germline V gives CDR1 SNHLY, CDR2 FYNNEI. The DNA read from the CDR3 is TGTGCCAGCAGTGAGACAGGGGTGGGAGATACG. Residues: CASSETGVGDT. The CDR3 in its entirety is CASSETGVGDTQYF.

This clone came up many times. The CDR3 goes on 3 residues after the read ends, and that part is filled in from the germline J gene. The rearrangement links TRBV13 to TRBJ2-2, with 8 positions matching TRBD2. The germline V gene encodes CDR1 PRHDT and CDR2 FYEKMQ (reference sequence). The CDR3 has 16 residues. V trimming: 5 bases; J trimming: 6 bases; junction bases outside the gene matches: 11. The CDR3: CASSPEGAGAPGELFF. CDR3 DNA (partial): TGTGCCAGCAGCCCCGAGGGAGCGGGAGCGCCCGGGGAG.

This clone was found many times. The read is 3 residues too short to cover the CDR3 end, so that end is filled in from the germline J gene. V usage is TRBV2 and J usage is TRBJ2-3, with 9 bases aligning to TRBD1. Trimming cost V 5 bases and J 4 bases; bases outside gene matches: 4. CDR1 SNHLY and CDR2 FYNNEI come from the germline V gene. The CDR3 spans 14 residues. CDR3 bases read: TGTGCCAGCAGTACGGACAGGGGAGCAGATACG. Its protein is CASSTDRGADT. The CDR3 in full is CASSTDRGADTQYF. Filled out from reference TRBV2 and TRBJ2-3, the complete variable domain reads EPEVTQTPSHQVTQMGQEVILRCVPISNHLYFYWYRQILGQKVEFLVSFYNNEISEKSEIFDDQFSVERPDGSNFTLKIRSTKLEDSAMYFCASSTDRGADTQYFGPGTRLTVL.

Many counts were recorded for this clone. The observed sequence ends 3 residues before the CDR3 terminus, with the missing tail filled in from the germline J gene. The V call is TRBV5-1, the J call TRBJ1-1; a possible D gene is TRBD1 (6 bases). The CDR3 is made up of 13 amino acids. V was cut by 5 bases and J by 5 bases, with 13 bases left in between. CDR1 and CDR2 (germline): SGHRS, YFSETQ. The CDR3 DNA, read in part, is TGCGCCAGCAGGTCCGGGACAACGACTGAA. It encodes CASRSGTTTE. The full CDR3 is CASRSGTTTEAFF.

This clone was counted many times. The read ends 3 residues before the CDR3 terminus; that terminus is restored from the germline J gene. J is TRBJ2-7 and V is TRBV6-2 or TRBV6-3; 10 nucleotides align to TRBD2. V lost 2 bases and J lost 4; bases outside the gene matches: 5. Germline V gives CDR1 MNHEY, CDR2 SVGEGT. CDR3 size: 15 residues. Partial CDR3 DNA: TGTGCCAGCAGTTACGGGCTAGCGGGGGATTACGAG. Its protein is CASSYGLAGDYE. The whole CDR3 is CASSYGLAGDYEQYF.

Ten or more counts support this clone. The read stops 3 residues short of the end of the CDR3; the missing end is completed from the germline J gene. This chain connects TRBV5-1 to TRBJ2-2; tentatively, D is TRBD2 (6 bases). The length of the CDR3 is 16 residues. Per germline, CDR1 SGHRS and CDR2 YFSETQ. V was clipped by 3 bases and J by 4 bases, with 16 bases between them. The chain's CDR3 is CASSSRVAETTGELFF. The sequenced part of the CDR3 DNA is TGCGCCAGCAGCTCTAGGGTAGCGGAGACCACCGGGGAG.

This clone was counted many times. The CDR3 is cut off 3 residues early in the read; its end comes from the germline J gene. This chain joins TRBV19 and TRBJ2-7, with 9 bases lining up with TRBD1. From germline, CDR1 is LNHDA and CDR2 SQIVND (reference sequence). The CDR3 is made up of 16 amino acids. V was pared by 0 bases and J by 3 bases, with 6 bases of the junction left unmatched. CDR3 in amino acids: CASSIEGTGGYYEQYF. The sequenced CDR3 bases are TGTGCCAGTAGTATAGAAGGAACAGGGGGCTACTACGAG.

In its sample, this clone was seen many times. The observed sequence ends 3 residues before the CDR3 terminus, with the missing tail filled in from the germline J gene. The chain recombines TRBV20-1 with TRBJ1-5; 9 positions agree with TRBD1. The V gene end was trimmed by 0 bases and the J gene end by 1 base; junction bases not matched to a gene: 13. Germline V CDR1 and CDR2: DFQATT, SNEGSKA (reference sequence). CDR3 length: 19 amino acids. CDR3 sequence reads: CSARDPAGQGGGSNQPQHF. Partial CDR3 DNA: TGCAGTGCTAGAGACCCCGCGGGACAGGGAGGAGGGAGCAATCAGCCC.

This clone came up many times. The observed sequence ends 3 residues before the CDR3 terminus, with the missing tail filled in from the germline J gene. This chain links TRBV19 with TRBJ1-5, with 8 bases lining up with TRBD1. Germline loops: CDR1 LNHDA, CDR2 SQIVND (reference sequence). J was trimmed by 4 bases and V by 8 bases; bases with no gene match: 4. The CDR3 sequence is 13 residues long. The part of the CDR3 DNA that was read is TGTGCCAGTTCCGGGACAGGAAATCAGCCC. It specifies CASSGTGNQP. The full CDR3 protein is CASSGTGNQPQHF. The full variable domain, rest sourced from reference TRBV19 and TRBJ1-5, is DGGITQSPKYLFRKEGQNVTLSCEQNLNHDAMYWYRQDPGQGLRLIYYSQIVNDFQKGDIAEGYSVSREKKESFPLTVTSAQKNPTAFYLCASSGTGNQPQHFGDGTRLSIL.

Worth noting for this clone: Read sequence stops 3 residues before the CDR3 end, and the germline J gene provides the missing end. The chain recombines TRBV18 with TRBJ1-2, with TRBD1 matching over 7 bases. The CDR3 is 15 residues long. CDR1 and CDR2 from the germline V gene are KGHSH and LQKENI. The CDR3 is CASSPRRDSTDTYTF. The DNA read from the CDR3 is TGTGCCAGCTCACCGCGACGGGACAGCACAGATACC.

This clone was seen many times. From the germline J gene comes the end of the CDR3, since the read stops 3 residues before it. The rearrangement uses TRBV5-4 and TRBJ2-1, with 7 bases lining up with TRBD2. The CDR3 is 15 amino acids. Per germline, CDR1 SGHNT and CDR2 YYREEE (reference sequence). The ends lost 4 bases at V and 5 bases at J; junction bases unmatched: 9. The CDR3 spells CASSAPEAGNNEQFF. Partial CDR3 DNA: TGTGCCAGCAGCGCACCGGAAGCGGGAAACAATGAG.

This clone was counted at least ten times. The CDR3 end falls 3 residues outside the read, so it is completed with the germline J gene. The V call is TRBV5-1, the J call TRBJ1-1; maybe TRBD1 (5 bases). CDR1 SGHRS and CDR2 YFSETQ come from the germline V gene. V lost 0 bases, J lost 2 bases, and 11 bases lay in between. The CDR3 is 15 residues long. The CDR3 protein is CASSLVPGHNTEAFF. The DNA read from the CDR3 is TGCGCCAGCAGCTTGGTCCCAGGACACAACACTGAA.

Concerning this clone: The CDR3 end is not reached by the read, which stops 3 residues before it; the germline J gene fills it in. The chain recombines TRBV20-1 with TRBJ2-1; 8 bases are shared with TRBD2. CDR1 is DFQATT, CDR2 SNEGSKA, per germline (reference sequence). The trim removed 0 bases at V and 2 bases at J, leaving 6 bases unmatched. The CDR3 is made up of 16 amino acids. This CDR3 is CSARDHGGGTYNEQFF. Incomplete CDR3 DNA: TGCAGTGCTAGAGACCACGGGGGGGGAACCTACAATGAG.

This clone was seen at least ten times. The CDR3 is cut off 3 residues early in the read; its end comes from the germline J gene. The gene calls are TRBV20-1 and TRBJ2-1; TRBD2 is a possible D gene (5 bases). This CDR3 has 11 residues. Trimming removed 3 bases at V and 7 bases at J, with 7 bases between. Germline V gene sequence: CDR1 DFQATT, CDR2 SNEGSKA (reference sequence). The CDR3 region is CSASRGNEQFF. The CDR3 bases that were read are TGCAGTGCTAGCCGGGGTAATGAG.